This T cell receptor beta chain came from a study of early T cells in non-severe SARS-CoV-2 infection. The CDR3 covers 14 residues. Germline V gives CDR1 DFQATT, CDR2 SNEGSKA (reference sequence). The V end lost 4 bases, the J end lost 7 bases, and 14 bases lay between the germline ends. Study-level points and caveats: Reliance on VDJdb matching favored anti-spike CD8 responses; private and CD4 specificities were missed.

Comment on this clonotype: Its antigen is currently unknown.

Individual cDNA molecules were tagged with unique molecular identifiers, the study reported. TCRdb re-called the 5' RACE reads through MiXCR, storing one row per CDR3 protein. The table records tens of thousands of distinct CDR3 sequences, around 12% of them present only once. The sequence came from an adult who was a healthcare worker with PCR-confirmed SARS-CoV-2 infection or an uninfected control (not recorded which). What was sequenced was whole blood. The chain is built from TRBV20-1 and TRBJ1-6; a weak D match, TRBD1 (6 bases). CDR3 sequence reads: CSATSGQPNSPLHF. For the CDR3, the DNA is TGCAGTGCTACGTCCGGACAGCCAAATTCACCCCTCCACTTT.